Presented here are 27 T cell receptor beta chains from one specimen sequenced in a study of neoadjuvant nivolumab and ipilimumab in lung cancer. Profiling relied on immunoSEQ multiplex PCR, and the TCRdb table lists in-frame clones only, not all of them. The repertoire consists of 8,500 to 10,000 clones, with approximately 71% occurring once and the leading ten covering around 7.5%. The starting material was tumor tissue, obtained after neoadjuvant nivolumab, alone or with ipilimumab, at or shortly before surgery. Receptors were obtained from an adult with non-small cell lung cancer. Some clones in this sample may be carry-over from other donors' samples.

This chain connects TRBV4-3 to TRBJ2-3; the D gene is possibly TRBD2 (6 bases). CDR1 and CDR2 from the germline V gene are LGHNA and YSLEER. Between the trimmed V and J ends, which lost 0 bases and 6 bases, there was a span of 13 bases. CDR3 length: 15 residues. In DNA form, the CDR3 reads TGCGCCAGCAGCCAAGATGGGCGGGGCCCGGATACGCAGTATTTT. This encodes CASSQDGRGPDTQYF.

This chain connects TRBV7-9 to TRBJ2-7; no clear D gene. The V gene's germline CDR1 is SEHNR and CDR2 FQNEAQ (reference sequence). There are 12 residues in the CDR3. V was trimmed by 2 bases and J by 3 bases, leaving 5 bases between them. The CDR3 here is CASSLPHYEQYF. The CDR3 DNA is TGTGCCAGCAGCTTACCACACTACGAGCAGTACTTC.

The CDR3 spells CAWSDRGEQYF. Here the CDR3 DNA reads TGTGCCTGGAGCGACAGGGGCGAGCAGTACTTC. This chain connects TRBV30 to TRBJ2-7, with 8 bases that match TRBD1. Germline V gene data show CDR1 as GTSNPN and CDR2 as SVGIG (reference sequence). Trimming took 3 bases from V and 6 from J; bases not matched to a gene: 1. CDR3 size: 11 residues.

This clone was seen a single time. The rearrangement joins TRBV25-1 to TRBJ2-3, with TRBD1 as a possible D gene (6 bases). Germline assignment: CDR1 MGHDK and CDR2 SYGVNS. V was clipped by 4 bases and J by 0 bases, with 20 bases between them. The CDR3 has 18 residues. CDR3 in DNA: TGTGCCAGCAGTGCCTCCCTAAGGGGGACGGTCAGCACAGATACGCAGTATTTT. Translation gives CASSASLRGTVSTDTQYF.

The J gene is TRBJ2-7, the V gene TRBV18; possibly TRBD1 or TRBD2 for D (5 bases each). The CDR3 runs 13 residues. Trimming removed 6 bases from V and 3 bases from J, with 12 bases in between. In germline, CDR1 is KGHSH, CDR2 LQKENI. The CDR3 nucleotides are TGTGCCAGCTCGTCCGGGGCGGGCTACGAGCAGTACTTC. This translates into CASSSGAGYEQYF.

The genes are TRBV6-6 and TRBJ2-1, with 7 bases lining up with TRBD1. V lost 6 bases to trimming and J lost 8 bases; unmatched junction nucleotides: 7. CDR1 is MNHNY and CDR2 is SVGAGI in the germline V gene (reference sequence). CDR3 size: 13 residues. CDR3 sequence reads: CASRNRGLHEQFF. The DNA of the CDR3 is TGTGCCAGCAGAAACAGGGGCCTTCATGAGCAGTTCTTC.

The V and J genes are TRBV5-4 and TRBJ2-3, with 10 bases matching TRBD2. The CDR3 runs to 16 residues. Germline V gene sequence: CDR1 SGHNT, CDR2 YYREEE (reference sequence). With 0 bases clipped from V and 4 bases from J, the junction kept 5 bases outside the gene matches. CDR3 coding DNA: TGTGCCAGCAGCTTGGTACCGGGACTAGCGCCAGATACGCAGTATTTT. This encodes CASSLVPGLAPDTQYF.

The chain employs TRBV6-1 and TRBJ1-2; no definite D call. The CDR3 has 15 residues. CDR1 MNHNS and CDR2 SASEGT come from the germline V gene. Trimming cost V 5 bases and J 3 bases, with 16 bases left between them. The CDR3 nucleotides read TGTGCCAGCAGTCTTCACCATCAGGAAGACTATGGCTACACCTTC. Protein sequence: CASSLHHQEDYGYTF.

The CDR3 spells CASSPKGTGNEKLFF. DNA for the CDR3: TGTGCCAGCAGCCCTAAGGGGACGGGGAATGAAAAACTGTTTTTT. The chain is built from TRBV7-9 and TRBJ1-4, with D perhaps matching TRBD1 (5 bases). Germline loops: CDR1 SEHNR, CDR2 FQNEAQ (reference sequence). V was trimmed by 5 bases and J by 5 bases, leaving 15 bases between them. This CDR3 spans 15 amino acids.

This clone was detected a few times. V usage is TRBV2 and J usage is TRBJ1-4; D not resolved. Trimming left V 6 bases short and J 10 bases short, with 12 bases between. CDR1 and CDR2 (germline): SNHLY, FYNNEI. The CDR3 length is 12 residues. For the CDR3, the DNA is TGTGCCAGCAGGGTCGCCAGCGGAAAACTGTTTTTT. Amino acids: CASRVASGKLFF.

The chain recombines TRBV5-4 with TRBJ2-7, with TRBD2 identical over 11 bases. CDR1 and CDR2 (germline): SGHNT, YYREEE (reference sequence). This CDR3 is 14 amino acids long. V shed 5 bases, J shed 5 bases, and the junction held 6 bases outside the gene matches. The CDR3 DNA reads TGTGCCAGCAGGAAGGGACTAGCGGTAGACGAGCAGTACTTC. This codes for CASRKGLAVDEQYF.

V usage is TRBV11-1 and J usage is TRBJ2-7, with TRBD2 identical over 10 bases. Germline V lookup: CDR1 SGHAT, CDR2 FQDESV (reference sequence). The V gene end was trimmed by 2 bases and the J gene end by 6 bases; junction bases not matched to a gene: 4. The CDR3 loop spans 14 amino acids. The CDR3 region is CASSLSLAGVEQYF. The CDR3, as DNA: TGTGCCAGCAGCTTAAGTCTAGCGGGAGTCGAGCAGTACTTC.

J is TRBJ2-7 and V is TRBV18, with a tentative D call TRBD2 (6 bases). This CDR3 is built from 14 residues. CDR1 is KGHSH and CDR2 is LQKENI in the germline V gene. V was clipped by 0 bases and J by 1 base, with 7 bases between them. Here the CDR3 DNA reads TGTGCCAGCTCACCACCGGGGAGGTCCTACGAGCAGTACTTC. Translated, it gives CASSPPGRSYEQYF.

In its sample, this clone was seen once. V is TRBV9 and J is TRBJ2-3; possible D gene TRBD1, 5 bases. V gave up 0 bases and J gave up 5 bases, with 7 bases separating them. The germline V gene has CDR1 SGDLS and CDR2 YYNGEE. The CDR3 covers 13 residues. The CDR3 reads CASSVAGKDTQYF. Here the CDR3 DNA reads TGTGCCAGCAGCGTAGCAGGGAAAGATACGCAGTATTTT.

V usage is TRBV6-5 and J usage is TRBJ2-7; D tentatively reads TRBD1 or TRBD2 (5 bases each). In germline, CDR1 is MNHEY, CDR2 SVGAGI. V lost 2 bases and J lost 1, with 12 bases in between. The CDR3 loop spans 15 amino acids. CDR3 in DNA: TGTGCCAGCAGTTACGTCCCGGGACCTTCCTACGAGCAGTACTTC. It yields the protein CASSYVPGPSYEQYF.

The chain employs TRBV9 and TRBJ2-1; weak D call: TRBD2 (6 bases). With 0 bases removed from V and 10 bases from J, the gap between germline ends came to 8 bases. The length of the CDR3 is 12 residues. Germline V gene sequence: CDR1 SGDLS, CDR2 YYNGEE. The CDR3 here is CASSVGGLEQFF. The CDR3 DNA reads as TGTGCCAGCAGCGTAGGCGGACTAGAGCAGTTCTTC.

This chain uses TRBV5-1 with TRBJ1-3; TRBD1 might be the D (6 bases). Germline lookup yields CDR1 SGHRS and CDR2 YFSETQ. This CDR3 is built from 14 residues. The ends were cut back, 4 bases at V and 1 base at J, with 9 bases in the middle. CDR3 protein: CASSPTGSGNTIYF. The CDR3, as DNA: TGCGCCAGCAGCCCAACAGGGTCTGGAAACACCATATATTTT.

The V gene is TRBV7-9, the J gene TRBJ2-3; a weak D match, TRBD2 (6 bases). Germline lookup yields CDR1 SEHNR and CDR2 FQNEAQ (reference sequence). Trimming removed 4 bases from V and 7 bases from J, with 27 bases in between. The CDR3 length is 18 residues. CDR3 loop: CASSSAPRDSASMNTQYF. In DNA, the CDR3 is TGTGCCAGCAGCTCGGCACCCCGGGACTCGGCCAGCATGAATACGCAGTATTTT. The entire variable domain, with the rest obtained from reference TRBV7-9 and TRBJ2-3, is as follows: DTGVSQNPRHKITKRGQNVTFRCDPISEHNRLYWYRQTLGQGPEFLTYFQNEAQLEKSRLLSDRFSAERPKGSFSTLEIQRTEQGDSAMYLCASSSAPRDSASMNTQYFGPGTRLTVL.

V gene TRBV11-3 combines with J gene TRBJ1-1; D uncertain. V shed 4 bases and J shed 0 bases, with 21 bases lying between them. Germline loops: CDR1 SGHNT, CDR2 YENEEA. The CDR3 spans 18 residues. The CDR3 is CASSSPETRIDLNTEAFF. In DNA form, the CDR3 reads TGTGCCAGCAGCTCCCCCGAGACACGGATAGACCTGAACACTGAAGCTTTCTTT.

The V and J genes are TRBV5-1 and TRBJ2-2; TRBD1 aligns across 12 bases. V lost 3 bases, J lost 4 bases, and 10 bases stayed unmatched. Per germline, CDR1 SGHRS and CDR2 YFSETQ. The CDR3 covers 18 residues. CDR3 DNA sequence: TGCGCCAGCAGCTACTCAGGGACAGGGGGCGGCGGCACCGGGGAGCTGTTTTTT. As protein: CASSYSGTGGGGTGELFF. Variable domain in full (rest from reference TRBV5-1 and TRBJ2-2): KAGVTQTPRYLIKTRGQQVTLSCSPISGHRSVSWYQQTPGQGLQFLFEYFSETQRNKGNFPGRFSGRQFSNSRSEMNVSTLELGDSALYLCASSYSGTGGGGTGELFFGEGSRLTVL.

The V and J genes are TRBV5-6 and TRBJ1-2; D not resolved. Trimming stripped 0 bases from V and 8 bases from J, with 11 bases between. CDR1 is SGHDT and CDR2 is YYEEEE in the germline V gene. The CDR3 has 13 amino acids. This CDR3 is CASSLGPGRGYTF. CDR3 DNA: TGTGCCAGCAGCTTGGGGCCGGGTAGGGGCTACACCTTC.

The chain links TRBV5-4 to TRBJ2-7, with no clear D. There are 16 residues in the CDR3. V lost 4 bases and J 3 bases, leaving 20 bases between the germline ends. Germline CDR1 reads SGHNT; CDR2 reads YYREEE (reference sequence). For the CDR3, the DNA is TGTGCCAGCAGCCCCCCTCCCGGGCGTGGTAACTACGAGCAGTACTTC. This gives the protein CASSPPPGRGNYEQYF.

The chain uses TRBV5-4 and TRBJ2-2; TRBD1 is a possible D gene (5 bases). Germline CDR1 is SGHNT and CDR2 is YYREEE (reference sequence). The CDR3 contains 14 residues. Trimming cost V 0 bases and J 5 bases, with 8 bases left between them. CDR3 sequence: CASSLGGRTGELFF. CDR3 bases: TGTGCCAGCAGCTTGGGGGGCAGAACCGGGGAGCTGTTTTTT. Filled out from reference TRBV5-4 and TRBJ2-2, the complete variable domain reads ETGVTQSPTHLIKTRGQQVTLRCSSQSGHNTVSWYQQALGQGPQFIFQYYREEENGRGNFPPRFSGLQFPNYSSELNVNALELDDSALYLCASSLGGRTGELFFGEGSRLTVL.

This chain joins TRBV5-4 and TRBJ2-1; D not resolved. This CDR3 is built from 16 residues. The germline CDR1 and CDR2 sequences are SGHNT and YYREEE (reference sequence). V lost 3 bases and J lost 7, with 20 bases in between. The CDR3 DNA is TGTGCCAGCAGCTCATCCCGAGTAATCCTAGGGAATGAGCAGTTCTTC. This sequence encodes CASSSSRVILGNEQFF. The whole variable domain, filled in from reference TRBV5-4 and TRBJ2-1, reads ETGVTQSPTHLIKTRGQQVTLRCSSQSGHNTVSWYQQALGQGPQFIFQYYREEENGRGNFPPRFSGLQFPNYSSELNVNALELDDSALYLCASSSSRVILGNEQFFGPGTRLTVL.

The CDR3 is CASSLSSKTEAFF. Written as DNA, the CDR3 is TGTGCCAGCAGTTTATCGAGTAAAACTGAAGCTTTCTTT. The V and J genes are TRBV27 and TRBJ1-1; D not certain. CDR1 and CDR2 (germline): MNHEY, SMNVEV (reference sequence). This CDR3 has 13 amino acids. Trimming pared 0 bases from V and 5 bases from J, leaving 7 bases between.

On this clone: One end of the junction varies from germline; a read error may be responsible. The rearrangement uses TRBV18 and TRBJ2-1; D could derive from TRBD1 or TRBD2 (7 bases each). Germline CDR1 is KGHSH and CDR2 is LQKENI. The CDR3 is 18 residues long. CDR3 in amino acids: CASPPRGKRGSSYNEQFF. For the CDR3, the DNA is TGTGCCAGCCCACCCAGGGGGAAGCGGGGAAGCTCCTACAATGAGCAGTTCTTC.

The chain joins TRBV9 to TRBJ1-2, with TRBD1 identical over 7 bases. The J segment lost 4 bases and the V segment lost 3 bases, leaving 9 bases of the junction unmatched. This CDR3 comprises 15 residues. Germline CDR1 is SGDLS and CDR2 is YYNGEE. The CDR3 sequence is CASSEGQPMGYGYTF. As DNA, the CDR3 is TGTGCCAGCAGCGAGGGACAGCCCATGGGCTATGGCTACACCTTC.